One sample yielded the 32 T cell receptor beta chains listed below, sequenced in a study of T-cell memory formation after mild COVID-19. TCRdb processed the 5' RACE reads anew with MiXCR; each CDR3 protein has one entry. The sample lists around 340,000 distinct CDR3 sequences, roughly 15% occurring once. The sequenced sample was PBMCs or a T cell subset sorted from them (not recorded which). These receptors all come from a man in his late teens or twenties who had mild COVID-19 (a few samples of this study predate the infection). Cell type and time point are not known.

The chain employs TRBV5-6 and TRBJ2-5, with 13 bases matching TRBD2. The CDR3 totals 16 residues. CDR1 and CDR2 from the germline V gene are SGHDT and YYEEEE. Trimming at V came to 1 base and at J to 5 bases, leaving 5 bases not matched to a gene. CDR3 amino acids: CASSLRTSGGLETQYF. CDR3 DNA: TGTGCCAGCAGCTTGAGGACTAGCGGGGGATTGGAGACCCAGTACTTC.

The chain carries TRBV2 and TRBJ2-5; the match to TRBD1 covers 7 bases. Germline-derived CDR1 and CDR2 are SNHLY and FYNNEI. Losses at the gene ends were 4 bases for V and 3 bases for J; bases not matched to a gene: 5. This CDR3 comprises 14 residues. The CDR3 nucleotides read TGTGCCAGCAGTGGGAACAGGGGAGAAGAGACCCAGTACTTC. Protein: CASSGNRGEETQYF.

This clonotype occurred a few times. The chain has TRBV4-2 and TRBJ1-2, with 9 bases matching TRBD1. CDR1 and CDR2 from the germline V gene are LGHNA and YNFKEQ. The CDR3 sequence is 14 residues long. V lost 3 bases and J lost 8; bases outside the gene matches: 7. The CDR3 reads CASSQMGQGNGYTF. CDR3 DNA: TGTGCCAGCAGCCAGATGGGACAGGGAAACGGCTACACCTTC.

The chain is built from TRBV14 and TRBJ2-3; tentative D call: TRBD2 (5 bases). V lost 0 bases to trimming and J lost 12 bases, with 16 bases between them. CDR3 length: 14 residues. Per the germline V gene, CDR1 is SGHDN and CDR2 is FVKESK. CDR3 in amino acids: CASSQDSLTTNQYF. Here the CDR3 DNA reads TGTGCCAGCAGCCAAGATTCGTTGACGACTAATCAGTATTTT.

This clonotype was found many times. The chain employs TRBV12-3 or TRBV12-4 and TRBJ1-6; no firm D call. V gave up 3 bases and J gave up 7 bases, with 13 bases separating them. The CDR3 extends over 15 amino acids. Written as DNA, the CDR3 is TGTGCCAGCAGTTTCCTCCCAGGTTCCAATTCACCCCTCCACTTT. Protein sequence: CASSFLPGSNSPLHF.

This clonotype has just a few counts. The rearrangement uses TRBV14 and TRBJ2-5; possible D gene TRBD1, 6 bases. Germline V CDR1 and CDR2: SGHDN, FVKESK. The CDR3 covers 17 residues. Between the trimmed V and J ends, which lost 6 bases and 1 base, there was a span of 21 bases. CDR3 DNA: TGTGCCAGCAGTCCAAGATTTGGACAGACCCTCCAAGAGACCCAGTACTTC. Amino acids: CASSPRFGQTLQETQYF.

The chain has TRBV29-1 and TRBJ2-6; the D is unclear. Between the trimmed V and J ends, which lost 6 bases and 2 bases, there was a span of 5 bases. Looked up from germline, CDR1 is SQVTM and CDR2 is ANQGSEA. The CDR3 contains 12 residues. CDR3: CSVDTGANVLTF. In nucleotides, the CDR3 is TGCAGCGTGGATACTGGGGCCAACGTCCTGACTTTC.

This clonotype was counted only a few times. The chain recombines TRBV6-5 with TRBJ2-7; D not certain. The CDR3 runs to 12 residues. Per the germline V gene, CDR1 is MNHEY and CDR2 is SVGAGI. V was cut by 6 bases and J by 4 bases, with 10 bases left in between. CDR3 sequence: CASSSPYYEQYF. The CDR3 region has the DNA TGTGCCAGCAGCTCCCCCTATTACGAGCAGTACTTC.

This clonotype was counted only a few times. V and J are TRBV30 and TRBJ1-6; D is undetermined. Trimming cost V 0 bases and J 7 bases, with 4 bases left between them. The germline CDR1 and CDR2 sequences are GTSNPN and SVGIG (reference sequence). The CDR3 is 12 amino acids. The CDR3 is CAWSVTNSPLHF. For the CDR3, the DNA is TGTGCCTGGAGTGTGACCAATTCACCCCTCCACTTT.

The chain links TRBV20-1 to TRBJ2-2; 8 nucleotides agree with TRBD2. The V and J ends lost 0 bases and 5 bases, in that order; junction bases with no gene match: 8. The CDR3 has 16 amino acids. Germline V gene lookup returns CDR1 DFQATT and CDR2 SNEGSKA (reference sequence). The CDR3 DNA reads TGCAGTGCTAGAGACCGGCGGGGGGCTGGGACCGGGGAGCTGTTTTTT. Translated, it gives CSARDRRGAGTGELFF.

This clonotype was seen only a few times. The CDR3 loop is CASSPHRTLQETQYF. CDR3 bases: TGCGCCAGCAGCCCGCACAGGACCCTCCAAGAGACCCAGTACTTC. The V call is TRBV5-1, the J call TRBJ2-5; possible D gene TRBD1, 5 bases. This CDR3 is 15 amino acids long. From germline, CDR1 is SGHRS and CDR2 YFSETQ. V lost 4 bases to trimming and J lost 1 base, with 14 bases between them.

This clonotype occurred a few times. The rearrangement joins TRBV6-2 or TRBV6-3 to TRBJ2-5, with 9 positions matching TRBD2. Germline loops: CDR1 MNHEY, CDR2 SVGEGT. This CDR3 contains 14 residues. V was clipped by 9 bases and J by 5 bases; unmatched bases: 10. The CDR3 DNA reads TGTGCCAGTTCCCTAGCGGGGAAGGAGGAGACCCAGTACTTC. Translated, it gives CASSLAGKEETQYF.

This clonotype came up many times. The rearrangement links TRBV4-1 to TRBJ2-5; D is possibly TRBD2 (6 bases). The germline CDR1 and CDR2 sequences are MGHRA and YSYEKL. Trimming cost V 4 bases and J 5 bases, with 11 bases left between them. The CDR3 runs to 13 residues. In DNA, the CDR3 is TGCGCCAGCAGCCTCCCGGGGAGGGAGACCCAGTACTTC. Its protein is CASSLPGRETQYF.

This clonotype appeared a few times. This sequence joins TRBV4-1 and TRBJ1-6, with TRBD1 identical over 9 bases. Trimming removed 4 bases from V and 7 bases from J; junction bases left unmatched: 5. CDR3 length equals 15 residues. CDR1 MGHRA and CDR2 YSYEKL come from the germline V gene. CDR3 sequence reads: CASSREDRGNSPLHF. The CDR3 DNA is TGCGCCAGCAGCCGCGAGGACAGGGGCAATTCACCCCTCCACTTT.

This rearrangement joins TRBV7-7 to TRBJ2-5, with 8 positions matching TRBD2. Germline V gene sequence: CDR1 SSHAT, CDR2 FNYEAQ (reference sequence). V dropped 5 bases and J dropped 4; count of bases not matched to a gene: 9. This CDR3 has 15 residues. CDR3 residues: CASSLHLAGIETQYF. The CDR3, as DNA: TGTGCCAGCAGCCTTCACCTAGCGGGCATAGAGACCCAGTACTTC.

The genes are TRBV11-2 and TRBJ2-2, with 7 nucleotides matching TRBD2. V lost 5 bases to trimming and J lost 0 bases; unmatched junction nucleotides: 6. The CDR3 is 16 residues long. Germline assignment: CDR1 SGHAT and CDR2 FQNNGV. The CDR3 nucleotides read TGTGCCAGCAGCGACCTAGGACTAGCGAACACCGGGGAGCTGTTTTTT. Translation gives CASSDLGLANTGELFF.

As DNA, the CDR3 is TGCAGTGCTAGGAAGGTCGGGGAGCTGTTTTTT. Its translation is CSARKVGELFF. The gene calls are TRBV20-1 and TRBJ2-2; no reliable D call. V shed 3 bases and J shed 7 bases, with 6 bases lying between them. The CDR3 loop spans 11 amino acids. The germline V gene has CDR1 DFQATT and CDR2 SNEGSKA (reference sequence).

The V and J genes are TRBV6-5 and TRBJ2-3, with TRBD2 matching over 10 bases. V lost 2 bases, J lost 6 bases, and 5 bases stayed unmatched. This CDR3 has 15 amino acids. Per the germline V gene, CDR1 is MNHEY and CDR2 is SVGAGI. The CDR3 sequence: CASSYIAGGRDTQYF. The CDR3 nucleotides are TGTGCCAGCAGTTACATAGCGGGGGGAAGGGATACGCAGTATTTT.

V is TRBV4-1 and J is TRBJ1-2; TRBD1 is a possible D gene (6 bases). Trimming pared 4 bases from V and 8 bases from J, leaving 23 bases between. The CDR3 loop spans 16 amino acids. CDR1 and CDR2 (germline): MGHRA, YSYEKL. CDR3 DNA: TGCGCCAGCAGCCCCGAGGGACCCAGGGGAGTTGAAGGCTACACCTTC. This sequence encodes CASSPEGPRGVEGYTF.

The rearrangement links TRBV20-1 to TRBJ1-1; possible D gene TRBD1, 5 bases. This CDR3 has 13 residues. Trimming pared 6 bases from V and 5 bases from J, leaving 16 bases between. The germline gives CDR1 DFQATT, CDR2 SNEGSKA (reference sequence). CDR3 protein: CSAAGGGGTEAFF. Here the CDR3 DNA reads TGCAGTGCCGCGGGCGGGGGAGGGACTGAAGCTTTCTTT.

This chain links TRBV2 with TRBJ1-2; 9 nucleotides match TRBD1. This CDR3 is 14 amino acids long. Germline loops: CDR1 SNHLY, CDR2 FYNNEI. Unmatched junction bases numbered 11, after V lost 7 bases and J lost 8 bases. CDR3 sequence reads: CASKLEQGANGYTF. The CDR3 coding sequence is TGTGCCAGCAAACTCGAACAGGGGGCTAACGGCTACACCTTC.

This chain links TRBV5-1 with TRBJ1-5; D is unresolved. The CDR3 runs to 15 residues. CDR1 is SGHRS, CDR2 YFSETQ, per germline. V was pared by 0 bases and J by 4 bases, with 11 bases between. The chain's CDR3 is CASSLDGVRNQPQHF. The DNA for the CDR3 is TGCGCCAGCAGCTTGGATGGGGTTCGAAATCAGCCCCAGCATTTT.

This clonotype was seen ten or more times. The chain carries TRBV7-2 and TRBJ2-2, with TRBD2 as a possible D gene (7 bases). The germline V and J ends were trimmed by 1 base and 5 bases, with 14 bases remaining between them. This CDR3 comprises 16 residues. In germline, CDR1 is SGHTA, CDR2 FQGNSA. CDR3 region: CASSLDGGANTGELFF. The DNA of the CDR3 is TGTGCCAGCAGCTTAGATGGGGGGGCTAATACCGGGGAGCTGTTTTTT.

This clonotype was seen a few times. This chain joins TRBV7-2 and TRBJ2-3, with 11 bases lining up with TRBD2. CDR1 SGHTA and CDR2 FQGNSA come from the germline V gene. The CDR3 consists of 17 residues. Trimming took 5 bases from V and 1 from J; bases not matched to a gene: 8. CDR3 bases: TGTGCCAGCAGCATCCCGACTAGCGGGGAAGGCACAGATACGCAGTATTTT. Protein product: CASSIPTSGEGTDTQYF.

The gene calls are TRBV4-1 and TRBJ2-2; 8 nucleotides line up with TRBD1. Germline V gene lookup returns CDR1 MGHRA and CDR2 YSYEKL. The CDR3 loop spans 13 amino acids. V lost 6 bases to trimming and J lost 7 bases; unmatched junction nucleotides: 4. CDR3 loop: CASRDRVGGELFF. The CDR3 DNA is TGCGCCAGCAGGGACAGGGTTGGCGGGGAGCTGTTTTTT.

In this sample, this clonotype turned up a few times. This chain joins TRBV5-1 and TRBJ2-1; D is possibly TRBD1 (5 bases). This CDR3 spans 13 amino acids. Trimming shortened V by 7 bases and J by 5 bases, and 13 bases separated the two germline ends. Looked up from germline, CDR1 is SGHRS and CDR2 is YFSETQ. In DNA form, the CDR3 reads TGCGCCAGCGCCAGGGTTTTGGACAATGAGCAGTTCTTC. Translated: CASARVLDNEQFF.

This clonotype was detected ten times or more. The V gene is TRBV7-3, the J gene TRBJ2-3; 13 bases fit TRBD2. Trimming cost V 3 bases and J 0 bases; bases outside gene matches: 3. The germline V gene has CDR1 SGHTA and CDR2 FQGTGA. This CDR3 region has 17 residues. CDR3 DNA: TGTGCCAGCAGCTTGCTGACTAGCGGGAGGAGCACAGATACGCAGTATTTT. Translation: CASSLLTSGRSTDTQYF.

This clonotype was seen only a few times. This rearrangement joins TRBV5-1 to TRBJ1-4; tentative D call: TRBD1 (5 bases). The CDR3 contains 13 residues. Looked up from germline, CDR1 is SGHRS and CDR2 is YFSETQ. V lost 0 bases to trimming and J lost 8 bases, with 8 bases between them. The CDR3 reads CASSLGQGEKLFF. CDR3 DNA: TGCGCCAGCAGCTTGGGGCAGGGAGAAAAACTGTTTTTT.

In this sample, this clonotype turned up many times. The gene calls are TRBV12-3 or TRBV12-4 and TRBJ1-5; D may be TRBD1 (6 bases). CDR3 length: 13 residues. With 5 bases removed from V and 4 bases from J, the gap between germline ends came to 9 bases. CDR3 residues: CASSPDRNQPQHF. As DNA, the CDR3 is TGTGCCAGCAGTCCGGACAGAAATCAGCCCCAGCATTTT.

This chain joins TRBV5-4 and TRBJ1-2, with a weak D call TRBD1 (5 bases). Deletions cut 0 bases from V and 8 bases from J, with 20 bases between. Germline CDR1 SGHNT, CDR2 YYREEE (reference sequence). The CDR3 extends over 16 amino acids. CDR3 in amino acids: CASSLDGWGCWGGYTF. For the CDR3, the DNA is TGTGCCAGCAGCTTGGACGGCTGGGGGTGCTGGGGAGGCTACACCTTC.

This clonotype showed up many times. The chain combines TRBV5-1 with TRBJ2-1, with TRBD1 as a possible D gene (6 bases). The length of the CDR3 is 14 residues. V gave up 1 base and J gave up 4 bases, with 9 bases separating them. Germline V gene lookup returns CDR1 SGHRS and CDR2 YFSETQ. The CDR3 DNA sequence: TGCGCCAGCAGCTTGCTAGGACAGTACAATGAGCAGTTCTTC. Encoded protein: CASSLLGQYNEQFF. The full variable domain, its missing parts supplied by reference TRBV5-1 and TRBJ2-1, is KAGVTQTPRYLIKTRGQQVTLSCSPISGHRSVSWYQQTPGQGLQFLFEYFSETQRNKGNFPGRFSGRQFSNSRSEMNVSTLELGDSALYLCASSLLGQYNEQFFGPGTRLTVL.

This clonotype was found a few times. J is TRBJ1-2 and V is TRBV5-5; D uncertain. CDR1 SGHKS and CDR2 YYEKEE come from the germline V gene (reference sequence). CDR3 size: 15 residues. Trimming removed 0 bases at V and 0 bases at J, with 9 bases between. The CDR3, as DNA: TGTGCCAGCAGCTTGGCGACTCTAGCTAACTATGGCTACACCTTC. It is translated as CASSLATLANYGYTF.